The clone carrying this TCR beta chain has only a few counts. Expressed TCRB transcripts got sequenced, as all isolated RNA was reverse transcribed. Assay used: immunoSEQ multiplex PCR; TCRdb lists only in-frame clones, some missing. Among tens of thousands of clones listed, roughly 34% were seen once. CDR1 is LNHDA and CDR2 is SQIVND in the germline V gene (reference sequence). This CDR3 is built from 15 residues. The V end was cut by 2 bases, the J end by 1 base, with 6 bases between. The data originate from a study of beta chain features in type 1 diabetes. The receptor's source is a woman between 18 and 29 years old in good health. This chain links TRBV19 with TRBJ2-6; no reliable D call. Source material: stem cell memory CD4+ T cells from blood. The CDR3 is CASSIPGSGANVLTF. Here the CDR3 DNA reads TGTGCCAGTAGTATACCAGGATCTGGGGCCAACGTCCTGACTTTC. The complete variable domain, with remaining parts taken from reference TRBV19 and TRBJ2-6, reads DGGITQSPKYLFRKEGQNVTLSCEQNLNHDAMYWYRQDPGQGLRLIYYSQIVNDFQKGDIAEGYSVSREKKESFPLTVTSAQKNPTAFYLCASSIPGSGANVLTFGAGSRLTVL.